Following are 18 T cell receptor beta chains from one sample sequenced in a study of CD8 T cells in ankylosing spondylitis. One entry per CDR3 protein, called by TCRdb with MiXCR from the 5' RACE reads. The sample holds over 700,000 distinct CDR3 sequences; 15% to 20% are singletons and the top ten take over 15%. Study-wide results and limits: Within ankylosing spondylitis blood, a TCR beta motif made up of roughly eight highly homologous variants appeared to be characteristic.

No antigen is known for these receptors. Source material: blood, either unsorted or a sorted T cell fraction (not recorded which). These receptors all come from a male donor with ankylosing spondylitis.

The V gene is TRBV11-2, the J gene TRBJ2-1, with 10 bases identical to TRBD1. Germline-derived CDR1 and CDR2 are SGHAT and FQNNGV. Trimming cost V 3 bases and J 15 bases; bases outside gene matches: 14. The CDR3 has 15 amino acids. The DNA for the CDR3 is TGTGCCAGCAGCTTGGGTGTTGACAGGGGGCGAGTTACGTTCTTC. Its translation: CASSLGVDRGRVTFF.

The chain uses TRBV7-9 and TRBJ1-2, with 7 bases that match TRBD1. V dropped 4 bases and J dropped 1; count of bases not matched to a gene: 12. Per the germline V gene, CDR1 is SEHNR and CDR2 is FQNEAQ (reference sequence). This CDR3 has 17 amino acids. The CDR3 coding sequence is TGTGCCAGCAGCTCCCCGGCCTGGGACAGACTTAACTATGGCTACACCTTC. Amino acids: CASSSPAWDRLNYGYTF.

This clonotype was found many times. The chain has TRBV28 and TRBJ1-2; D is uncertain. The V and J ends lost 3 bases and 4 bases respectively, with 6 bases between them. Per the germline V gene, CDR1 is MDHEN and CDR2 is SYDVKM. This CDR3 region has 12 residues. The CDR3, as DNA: TGTGCCAGCAGTTTGGGCCTCTATGGCTACACCTTC. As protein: CASSLGLYGYTF.

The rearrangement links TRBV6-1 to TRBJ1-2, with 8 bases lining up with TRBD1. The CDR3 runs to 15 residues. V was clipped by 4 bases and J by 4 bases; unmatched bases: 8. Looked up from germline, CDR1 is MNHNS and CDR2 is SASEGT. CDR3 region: CASSAGTGGPYGYTF. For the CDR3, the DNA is TGTGCCAGCAGTGCCGGGACAGGCGGCCCCTATGGCTACACCTTC.

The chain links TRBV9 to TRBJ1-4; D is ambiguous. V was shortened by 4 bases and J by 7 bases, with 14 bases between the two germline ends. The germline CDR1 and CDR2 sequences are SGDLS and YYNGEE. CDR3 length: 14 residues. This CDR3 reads CASSTPPLVEKLFF. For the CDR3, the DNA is TGTGCCAGCAGCACCCCCCCGCTAGTTGAAAAACTGTTTTTT.

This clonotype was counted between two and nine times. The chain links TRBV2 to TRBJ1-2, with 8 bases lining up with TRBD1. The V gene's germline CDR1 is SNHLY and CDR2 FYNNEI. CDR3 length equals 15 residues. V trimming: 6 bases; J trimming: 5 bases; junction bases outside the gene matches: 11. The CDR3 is CASSTIEGQAYGYTF. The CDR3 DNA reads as TGTGCCAGCAGCACGATCGAGGGACAGGCTTATGGCTACACCTTC. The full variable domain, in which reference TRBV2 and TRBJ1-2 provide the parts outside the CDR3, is EPEVTQTPSHQVTQMGQEVILRCVPISNHLYFYWYRQILGQKVEFLVSFYNNEISEKSEIFDDQFSVERPDGSNFTLKIRSTKLEDSAMYFCASSTIEGQAYGYTFGSGTRLTVV.

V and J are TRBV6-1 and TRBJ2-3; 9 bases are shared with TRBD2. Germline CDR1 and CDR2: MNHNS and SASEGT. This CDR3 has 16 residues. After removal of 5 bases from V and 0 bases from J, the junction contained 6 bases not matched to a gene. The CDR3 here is CASSRRGGPSTDTQYF. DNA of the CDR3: TGTGCCAGCAGTAGGCGGGGGGGACCTAGCACAGATACGCAGTATTTT.

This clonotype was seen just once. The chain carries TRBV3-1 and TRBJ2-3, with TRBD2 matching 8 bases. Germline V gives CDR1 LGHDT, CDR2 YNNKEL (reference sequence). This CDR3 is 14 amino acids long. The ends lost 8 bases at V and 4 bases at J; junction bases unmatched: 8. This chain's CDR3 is CASATGGRPDTQYF. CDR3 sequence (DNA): TGTGCCAGCGCAACGGGAGGGAGGCCAGATACGCAGTATTTT.

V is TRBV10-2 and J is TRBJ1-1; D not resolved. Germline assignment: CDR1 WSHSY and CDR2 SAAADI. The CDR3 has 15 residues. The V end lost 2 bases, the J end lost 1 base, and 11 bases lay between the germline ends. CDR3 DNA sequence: TGCGCCAGCAGTGAGAGGAGGAGCGGGAACACTGAAGCTTTCTTT. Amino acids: CASSERRSGNTEAFF.

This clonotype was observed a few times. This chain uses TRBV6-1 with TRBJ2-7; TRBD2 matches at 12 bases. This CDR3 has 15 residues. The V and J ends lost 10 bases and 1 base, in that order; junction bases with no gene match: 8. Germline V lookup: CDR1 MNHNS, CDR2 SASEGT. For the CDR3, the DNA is TGTGCCACCAAGCGGACTAGCGGGACTTCCTACGAGCAGTACTTC. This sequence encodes CATKRTSGTSYEQYF.

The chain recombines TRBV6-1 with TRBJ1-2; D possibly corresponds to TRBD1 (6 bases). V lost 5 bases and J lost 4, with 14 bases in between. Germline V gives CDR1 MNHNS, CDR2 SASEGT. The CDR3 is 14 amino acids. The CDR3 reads CASSPTGIGYGYTF. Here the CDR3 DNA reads TGTGCCAGCAGTCCTACAGGGATAGGCTATGGCTACACCTTC.

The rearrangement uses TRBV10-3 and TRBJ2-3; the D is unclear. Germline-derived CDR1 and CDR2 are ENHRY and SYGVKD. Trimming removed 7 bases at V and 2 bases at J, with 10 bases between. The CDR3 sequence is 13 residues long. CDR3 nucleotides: TGTGCCATCATGGGCGGATCCACAGATACGCAGTATTTT. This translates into CAIMGGSTDTQYF.

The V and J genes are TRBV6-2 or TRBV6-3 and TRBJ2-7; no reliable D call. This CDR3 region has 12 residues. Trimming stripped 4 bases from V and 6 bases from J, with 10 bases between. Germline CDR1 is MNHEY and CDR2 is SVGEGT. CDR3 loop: CASSSSIGEQYF. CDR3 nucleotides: TGTGCCAGCAGTTCCTCAATAGGCGAGCAGTACTTC.

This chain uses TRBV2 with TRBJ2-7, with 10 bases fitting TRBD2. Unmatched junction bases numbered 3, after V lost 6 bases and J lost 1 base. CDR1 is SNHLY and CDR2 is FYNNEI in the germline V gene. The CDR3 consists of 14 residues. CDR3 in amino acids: CASRLAGNSYEQYF. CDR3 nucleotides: TGTGCCAGCAGACTAGCGGGAAATTCCTACGAGCAGTACTTC. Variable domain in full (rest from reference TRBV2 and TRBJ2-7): EPEVTQTPSHQVTQMGQEVILRCVPISNHLYFYWYRQILGQKVEFLVSFYNNEISEKSEIFDDQFSVERPDGSNFTLKIRSTKLEDSAMYFCASRLAGNSYEQYFGPGTRLTVT.

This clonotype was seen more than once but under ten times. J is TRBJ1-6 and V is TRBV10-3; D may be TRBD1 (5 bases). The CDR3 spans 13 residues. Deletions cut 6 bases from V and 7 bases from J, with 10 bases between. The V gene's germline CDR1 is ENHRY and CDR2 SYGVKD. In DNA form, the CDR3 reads TGTGCCATCAGCCAAACAGGAAATTCACCCCTCCACTTT. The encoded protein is CAISQTGNSPLHF.

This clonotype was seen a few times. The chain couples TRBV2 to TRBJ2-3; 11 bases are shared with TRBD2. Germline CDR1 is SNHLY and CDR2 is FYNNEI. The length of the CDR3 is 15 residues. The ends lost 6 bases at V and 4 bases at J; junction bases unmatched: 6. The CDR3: CASRRLAGTPDTQYF. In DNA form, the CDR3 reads TGTGCCAGCAGGCGACTAGCGGGAACCCCAGATACGCAGTATTTT.

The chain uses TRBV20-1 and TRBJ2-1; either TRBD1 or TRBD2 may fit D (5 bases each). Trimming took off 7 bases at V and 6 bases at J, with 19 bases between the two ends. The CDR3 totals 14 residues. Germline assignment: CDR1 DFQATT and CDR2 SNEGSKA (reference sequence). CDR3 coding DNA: TGCAGTGTTAGTTTGGGGGAGAGTTTCAATGAGCAGTTCTTC. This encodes CSVSLGESFNEQFF.

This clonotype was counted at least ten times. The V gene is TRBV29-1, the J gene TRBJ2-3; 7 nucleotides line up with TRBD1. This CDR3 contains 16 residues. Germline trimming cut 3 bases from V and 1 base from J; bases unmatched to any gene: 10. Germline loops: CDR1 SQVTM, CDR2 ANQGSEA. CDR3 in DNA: TGCAGCGTTGATTCGCGGACAGGAACCCGCACAGATACGCAGTATTTT. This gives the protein CSVDSRTGTRTDTQYF.